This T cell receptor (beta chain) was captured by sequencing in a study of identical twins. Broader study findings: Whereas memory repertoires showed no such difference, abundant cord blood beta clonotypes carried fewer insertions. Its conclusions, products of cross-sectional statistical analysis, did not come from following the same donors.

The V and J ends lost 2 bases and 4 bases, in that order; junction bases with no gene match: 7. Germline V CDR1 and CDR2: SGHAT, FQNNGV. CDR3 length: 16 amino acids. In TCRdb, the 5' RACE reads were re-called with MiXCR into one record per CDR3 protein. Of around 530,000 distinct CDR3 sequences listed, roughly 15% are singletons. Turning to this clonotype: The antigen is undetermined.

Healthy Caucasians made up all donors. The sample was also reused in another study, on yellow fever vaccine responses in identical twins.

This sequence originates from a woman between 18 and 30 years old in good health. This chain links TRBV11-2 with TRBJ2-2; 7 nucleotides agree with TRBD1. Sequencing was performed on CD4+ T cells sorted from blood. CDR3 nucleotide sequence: TGTGCCAGCAGCTTACTCCCGAACAGGGGCACCGGGGAGCTGTTTTTT. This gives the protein CASSLLPNRGTGELFF.